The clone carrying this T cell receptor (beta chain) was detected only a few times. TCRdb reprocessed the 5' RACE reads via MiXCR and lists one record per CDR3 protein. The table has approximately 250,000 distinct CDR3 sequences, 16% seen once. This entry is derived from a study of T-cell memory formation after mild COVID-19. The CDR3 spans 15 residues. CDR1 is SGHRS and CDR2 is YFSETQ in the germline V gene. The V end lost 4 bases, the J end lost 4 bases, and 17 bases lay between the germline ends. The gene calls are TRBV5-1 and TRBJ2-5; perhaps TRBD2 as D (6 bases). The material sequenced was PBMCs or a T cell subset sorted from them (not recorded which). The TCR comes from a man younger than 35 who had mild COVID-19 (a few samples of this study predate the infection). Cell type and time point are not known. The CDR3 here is CASSPGDGGGETQYF. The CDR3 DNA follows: TGCGCCAGCAGCCCGGGCGACGGGGGAGGAGAGACCCAGTACTTC.